Sequencing of this TCR beta chain was carried out in a study of T cell repertoires in cytomegalovirus infection. MiXCR, run by TCRdb on the reads, gives a single entry per CDR3 protein. The sample records approximately 190,000 distinct CDR3 sequences, roughly 9% being singletons. V lost 6 bases to trimming and J lost 5 bases; unmatched junction nucleotides: 4. The CDR3 sequence is 13 residues long. CDR1 and CDR2 (germline): MNHEY, SVGAGI. The specimen sequenced was PBMCs. This chain links TRBV6-5 with TRBJ1-5, with 7 bases aligning to TRBD1. The TCR originated in a human donor in good health (CMV status not recorded). Some clones in this sample may be carry-over from other donors' samples. The CDR3 DNA follows: TGTGCCAGCAGCCGGGACAGTTATCAGCCCCAGCATTTT. It codes for CASSRDSYQPQHF.